The clone carrying this T cell receptor (beta chain) was recorded once. Its antigen is unknown. V lost 10 bases, J lost 4 bases, and 11 bases stayed unmatched. CDR1 is ENHRY, CDR2 SYGVKD, per germline. The CDR3 contains 15 residues. Sequencing used immunoSEQ multiplex PCR; TCRdb keeps in-frame clones, though not all of them. The table shows about 59,000 clones, with 89% occurring only once. The source of the sample is a study of T cell responses to AZD1222 COVID-19 vaccine. General observations from the study: Increased Spike-specific TCR breadth and depth were observed after two AZD1222 doses. After the peak T cell response, and only then, were repertoires sampled. Just a handful of AZD1222 recipients were seropositive at baseline. The span of vaccine-associated CD4 TCRs extended across spike, with dominance at 160-218 and 743-854.

J is TRBJ2-2 and V is TRBV10-3; 8 bases are shared with TRBD2. This receptor was identified in an adult who received the AZD1222 COVID-19 vaccine. The sample in question was peripheral blood, obtained 28 days after the second AZD1222 dose. The CDR3 loop reads CATQGRGASTGELFF. CDR3 in DNA: TGTGCCACCCAGGGGCGGGGGGCGAGCACCGGGGAGCTGTTTTTT.